This passage covers 22 T cell receptor beta chains from one sample sequenced in a study of glioma-infiltrating T cells after dendritic cell vaccination. Time point defined: after dendritic cell vaccination, including at tumor progression/relapse. Sequencing used immunoSEQ multiplex PCR; TCRdb keeps in-frame clones, though not all of them. Of 90,000 or so clones listed, over 75% are singletons. Material: blood, obtained after dendritic cell vaccination. The receptors stem from a human donor with glioblastoma.

In this sample, this clone turned up once. The chain carries TRBV6-1 and TRBJ2-7; D gene uncertain. Trimming removed 4 bases at V and 2 bases at J, with 18 bases between. Germline V CDR1 and CDR2: MNHNS, SASEGT. The CDR3 runs to 16 residues. CDR3 nucleotides: TGTGCCAGCAGTGCCCGGTCCAAATCGAGGACCTACGAGCAGTACTTC. Translating gives CASSARSKSRTYEQYF.

V and J are TRBV6-1 and TRBJ2-5; possible D gene TRBD2, 7 bases. With 5 bases removed from V and 5 bases from J, the gap between germline ends came to 15 bases. The CDR3 spans 14 residues. Germline V gene sequence: CDR1 MNHNS, CDR2 SASEGT. The CDR3 DNA sequence: TGTGCCAGCAGTCTTTCGGGGGGCTGGGAGACCCAGTACTTC. The encoded protein is CASSLSGGWETQYF.

This sequence joins TRBV5-1 and TRBJ1-5; TRBD1 agrees at 7 bases. Trimming at V came to 0 bases and at J to 6 bases, leaving 6 bases not matched to a gene. In germline, CDR1 is SGHRS, CDR2 YFSETQ. The CDR3 extends over 15 amino acids. Here the CDR3 reads CASSLEGALGQPQHF. The CDR3 DNA reads TGCGCCAGCAGCTTGGAGGGGGCGCTGGGTCAGCCCCAGCATTTT. Supplemented by reference TRBV5-1 and TRBJ1-5, the full variable domain reads KAGVTQTPRYLIKTRGQQVTLSCSPISGHRSVSWYQQTPGQGLQFLFEYFSETQRNKGNFPGRFSGRQFSNSRSEMNVSTLELGDSALYLCASSLEGALGQPQHFGDGTRLSIL.

This clone showed up just once. The chain is built from TRBV19 and TRBJ1-2; perhaps TRBD1 as D (5 bases). The CDR3 spans 15 residues. V was cut by 4 bases and J by 4 bases, with 16 bases left in between. Germline CDR1 and CDR2: LNHDA and SQIVND (reference sequence). CDR3 sequence: CASSSQSAGTYGYTF. CDR3 bases: TGTGCCAGTAGTAGCCAGTCGGCGGGGACCTATGGCTACACCTTC.

This clone was seen more than once but under ten times. The chain is built from TRBV9 and TRBJ1-4, with TRBD1 matching over 7 bases. The V segment lost 3 bases and the J segment 4 bases; nucleotides outside the gene matches: 3. The germline CDR1 and CDR2 sequences are SGDLS and YYNGEE. CDR3 length: 14 amino acids. The CDR3 sequence is CASSATGINEKLFF. DNA of the CDR3: TGTGCCAGCAGCGCGACAGGGATTAATGAAAAACTGTTTTTT.

V is TRBV11-3 and J is TRBJ2-3, with a weak D call TRBD2 (5 bases). The germline CDR1 and CDR2 sequences are SGHNT and YENEEA. Deletions cut 1 base from V and 1 base from J, with 6 bases between. CDR3 length equals 14 residues. The DNA of the CDR3 is TGTGCCAGCAGCTTAGGGGGAGGCACAGATACGCAGTATTTT. This codes for CASSLGGGTDTQYF.

In its sample, this clone was seen once. V usage is TRBV5-1 and J usage is TRBJ2-2, with D possibly being TRBD1 (6 bases). CDR1 and CDR2 (germline): SGHRS, YFSETQ. Trimming stripped 4 bases from V and 3 bases from J, with 13 bases between. The CDR3 contains 15 residues. CDR3 loop: CASSARSGDTGELFF. CDR3 nucleotides: TGCGCCAGCAGCGCCCGGTCAGGGGACACCGGGGAGCTGTTTTTT. Combining the CDR3 with reference TRBV5-1 and TRBJ2-2 gives the whole variable domain KAGVTQTPRYLIKTRGQQVTLSCSPISGHRSVSWYQQTPGQGLQFLFEYFSETQRNKGNFPGRFSGRQFSNSRSEMNVSTLELGDSALYLCASSARSGDTGELFFGEGSRLTVL.

The V and J genes are TRBV6-1 and TRBJ1-1, with 9 bases fitting TRBD1. CDR3 length: 15 residues. The germline V gene has CDR1 MNHNS and CDR2 SASEGT. Trimming removed 6 bases from V and 6 bases from J; junction bases left unmatched: 11. The CDR3: CASSAQQGARAEAFF. CDR3 coding DNA: TGTGCCAGCAGCGCCCAACAGGGGGCACGGGCTGAAGCTTTCTTT.

The rearrangement joins TRBV4-2 to TRBJ2-7; a possible D gene is TRBD2 (6 bases). The CDR3 length is 14 residues. CDR1 LGHNA and CDR2 YNFKEQ come from the germline V gene. V was trimmed by 4 bases and J by 3 bases, leaving 13 bases between them. The chain's CDR3 is CASSRGDVGYEQYF. For the CDR3, the DNA is TGTGCCAGCAGCCGGGGGGACGTCGGCTACGAGCAGTACTTC.

The V call is TRBV19, the J call TRBJ2-4; 9 bases map to TRBD1. This CDR3 spans 13 amino acids. V dropped 6 bases and J dropped 5; count of bases not matched to a gene: 2. Germline loops: CDR1 LNHDA, CDR2 SQIVND (reference sequence). This CDR3 is CASRRTGENIQYF. Here the CDR3 DNA reads TGTGCCAGTAGGCGGACAGGGGAAAACATTCAGTACTTC. The full variable domain, its missing parts supplied by reference TRBV19 and TRBJ2-4, is DGGITQSPKYLFRKEGQNVTLSCEQNLNHDAMYWYRQDPGQGLRLIYYSQIVNDFQKGDIAEGYSVSREKKESFPLTVTSAQKNPTAFYLCASRRTGENIQYFGAGTRLSVL.

The V call is TRBV29-1, the J call TRBJ2-6; D unresolved. Germline loops: CDR1 SQVTM, CDR2 ANQGSEA. The CDR3 sequence is 12 residues long. The germline V and J ends were trimmed by 4 bases and 3 bases, with 4 bases remaining between them. The CDR3 here is CSVAVGANVLTF. The CDR3 DNA follows: TGCAGCGTTGCGGTTGGGGCCAACGTCCTGACTTTC.

The genes are TRBV6-5 and TRBJ1-4; 7 bases are shared with TRBD1. Germline CDR1 is MNHEY and CDR2 is SVGAGI. V was clipped by 4 bases and J by 7 bases; unmatched bases: 9. CDR3 size: 15 residues. DNA for the CDR3: TGTGCCAGCAGTTTCAGGACAGGCCCGATTGAAAAACTGTTTTTT. Its protein is CASSFRTGPIEKLFF.

The genes are TRBV18 and TRBJ2-3; TRBD2 aligns across 10 bases. CDR3 length equals 17 residues. Germline values: CDR1 KGHSH, CDR2 LQKENI. The V gene end was trimmed by 2 bases and the J gene end by 2 bases; junction bases not matched to a gene: 7. The CDR3 sequence is CASSPSGRAVSTDTQYF. Written as DNA, the CDR3 is TGTGCCAGCTCACCAAGCGGGAGGGCCGTATCCACAGATACGCAGTATTTT.

The chain uses TRBV4-2 and TRBJ2-1; 13 bases map to TRBD2. Germline V gene lookup returns CDR1 LGHNA and CDR2 YNFKEQ. The V segment lost 1 base and the J segment 14 bases; nucleotides outside the gene matches: 2. CDR3 length: 13 residues. The CDR3 loop reads CASSQGTSGGEFF. The CDR3 DNA reads TGTGCCAGCAGCCAAGGAACTAGCGGGGGGGAGTTCTTC.

The chain links TRBV10-3 to TRBJ1-5, with D tentatively TRBD1 (6 bases). This CDR3 contains 14 residues. Per germline, CDR1 ENHRY and CDR2 SYGVKD. The germline V and J ends were trimmed by 1 base and 4 bases, with 8 bases remaining between them. The CDR3 sequence: CAISEFTGNQPQHF. CDR3 bases: TGTGCCATCAGTGAGTTTACAGGGAATCAGCCCCAGCATTTT.

This clone was found a few times. The J gene is TRBJ1-1, the V gene TRBV2, with D perhaps TRBD1 (5 bases). The germline V gene encodes CDR1 SNHLY and CDR2 FYNNEI. The CDR3 extends over 14 amino acids. Trimming cost V 6 bases and J 4 bases, with 15 bases left between them. The CDR3 DNA follows: TGTGCCAGCAGCGCAGACAGCATTCGCACTGAAGCTTTCTTT. It encodes CASSADSIRTEAFF.

The rearrangement joins TRBV5-4 to TRBJ1-1, with 9 bases lining up with TRBD1. This CDR3 spans 13 amino acids. V lost 4 bases and J lost 4; bases outside the gene matches: 2. From germline, CDR1 is SGHNT and CDR2 YYREEE (reference sequence). The CDR3 loop is CASSRQGVTEAFF. The CDR3 DNA follows: TGTGCCAGCAGCCGACAGGGGGTCACTGAAGCTTTCTTT.

The genes are TRBV15 and TRBJ2-3; 7 nucleotides align to TRBD2. This CDR3 spans 13 amino acids. Germline V gene sequence: CDR1 LNHNV, CDR2 YYDKDF (reference sequence). The ends lost 7 bases at V and 6 bases at J; junction bases unmatched: 7. The CDR3 DNA is TGTGCCACCATGGGGGGGGTCGGTGATACGCAGTATTTT. Translated, it gives CATMGGVGDTQYF.

This clone was counted between two and nine times. The V gene is TRBV11-3, the J gene TRBJ2-2; 9 positions match TRBD1. Germline lookup yields CDR1 SGHNT and CDR2 YENEEA. This CDR3 contains 14 residues. V lost 8 bases, J lost 6 bases, and 7 bases stayed unmatched. CDR3 bases: TGTGCCAGCGAAACCGGGACAGGGCCCGGGGAGCTGTTTTTT. Protein: CASETGTGPGELFF.

In its sample, this clone was seen a few times. The V gene is TRBV10-3, the J gene TRBJ1-3; 7 positions agree with TRBD1. The CDR3 totals 14 residues. V trimming: 6 bases; J trimming: 8 bases; junction bases outside the gene matches: 10. In germline, CDR1 is ENHRY, CDR2 SYGVKD. The CDR3 region has the DNA TGTGCCATCAGCATAACAGGGGCGGCGGACACCATATATTTT. It is translated as CAISITGAADTIYF.

This clone was recorded a few times. The genes are TRBV7-9 and TRBJ1-3; D perhaps matches TRBD1 (6 bases). The CDR3 length is 13 residues. CDR1 SEHNR and CDR2 FQNEAQ come from the germline V gene (reference sequence). Trimming removed 3 bases at V and 7 bases at J, with 10 bases between. CDR3 sequence (DNA): TGTGCCAGCAGCTTCCGGACAGAGAACACCATATATTTT. Its translation is CASSFRTENTIYF.

This chain connects TRBV5-1 to TRBJ2-1, with 16 positions matching TRBD2. The V and J ends lost 4 bases and 4 bases, in that order; junction bases with no gene match: 2. Germline CDR1 reads SGHRS; CDR2 reads YFSETQ. The CDR3 contains 16 residues. CDR3 nucleotide sequence: TGCGCCAGCAGCCCGGGACTAGCGGGAGGGTACAATGAGCAGTTCTTC. It yields the protein CASSPGLAGGYNEQFF.